This T cell receptor beta chain comes out of a study of T cell responses to AZD1222 COVID-19 vaccine. Study-level points and caveats: Possibly, clonal diversity was underestimated; donors were largely white British and included more females. Every sample of the repertoires postdated the peak T cell response.

Trimming removed 3 bases at V and 7 bases at J, with 18 bases between. The germline gives CDR1 PRHDT, CDR2 FYEKMQ (reference sequence). The CDR3 has 15 residues. Points on this clone: Its antigen is unidentified.

Here immunoSEQ multiplex PCR was the method, and the copy in TCRdb shows in-frame clones only, minus some. The table lists roughly 150,000 clones, about 85% of them singletons, with 5.5% to 8.5% in the top ten. The sequenced sample was peripheral blood, obtained after recovery from COVID-19. The receptor's source is an adult who had recovered from COVID-19. The rearrangement joins TRBV13 to TRBJ1-1; the D gene is possibly TRBD1 (6 bases). The CDR3 reads CASSLQRQASREAFF. DNA of the CDR3: TGTGCCAGCAGCTTGCAGAGACAGGCGTCGCGTGAAGCTTTCTTT.